One TCR beta chain is described in this entry. This entry belongs to a study of blood T cell repertoires in COVID-19. Across the study: Italy, Spain and the United States were the sources of the convalescent and acute COVID-19 samples.

Per the original methods: The authors estimated nucleated cell counts from reference gene primer amplification. Produced via immunoSEQ multiplex PCR; TCRdb's table is partial and in-frame only. That table furnishes V, J and clone size, whereas the DNA furnished D and trimming. Of just over 300,000 clones listed, nearly 90% are singletons. Sequenced sample: PBMCs or T cells enriched from blood (not recorded which). The source of this sequence is a woman aged 18 to 35 with acute COVID-19.

For the CDR3, the DNA is TGTGCCACCACCGATCCGGGACTAGCGATCGACGAGCAGTACTTC. Protein sequence: CATTDPGLAIDEQYF. The J gene is TRBJ2-7, the V gene TRBV5-4, with TRBD2 matching 10 bases. Losses at the gene ends were 9 bases for V and 5 bases for J; bases not matched to a gene: 14. The CDR3 has 15 amino acids. In germline, CDR1 is SGHNT, CDR2 YYREEE (reference sequence).